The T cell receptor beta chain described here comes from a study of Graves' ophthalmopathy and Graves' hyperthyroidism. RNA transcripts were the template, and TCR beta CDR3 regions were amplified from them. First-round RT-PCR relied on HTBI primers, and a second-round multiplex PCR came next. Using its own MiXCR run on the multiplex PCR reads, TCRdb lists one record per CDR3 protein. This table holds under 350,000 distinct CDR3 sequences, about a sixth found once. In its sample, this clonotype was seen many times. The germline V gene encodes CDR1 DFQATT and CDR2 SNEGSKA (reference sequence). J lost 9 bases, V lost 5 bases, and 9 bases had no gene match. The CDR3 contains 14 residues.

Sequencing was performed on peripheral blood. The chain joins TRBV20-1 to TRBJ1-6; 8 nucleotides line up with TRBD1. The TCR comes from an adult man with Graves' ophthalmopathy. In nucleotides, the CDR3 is TGCAGTGCTCCGAAGGACAGGGAGAGTTCACCCCTCCACTTT. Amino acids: CSAPKDRESSPLHF.